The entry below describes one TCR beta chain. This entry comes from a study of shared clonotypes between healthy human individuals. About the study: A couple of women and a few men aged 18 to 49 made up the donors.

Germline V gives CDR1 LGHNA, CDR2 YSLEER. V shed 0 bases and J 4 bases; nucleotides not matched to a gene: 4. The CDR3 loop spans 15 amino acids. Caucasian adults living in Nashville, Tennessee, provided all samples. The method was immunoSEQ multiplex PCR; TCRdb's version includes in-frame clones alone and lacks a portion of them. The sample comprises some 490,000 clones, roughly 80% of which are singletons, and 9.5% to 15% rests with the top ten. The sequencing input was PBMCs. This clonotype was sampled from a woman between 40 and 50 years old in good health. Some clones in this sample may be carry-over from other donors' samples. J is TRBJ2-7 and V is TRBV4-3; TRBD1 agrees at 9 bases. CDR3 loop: CASSQERGQGYEQYF. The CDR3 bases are TGCGCCAGCAGCCAAGAACGGGGACAGGGATACGAGCAGTACTTC.